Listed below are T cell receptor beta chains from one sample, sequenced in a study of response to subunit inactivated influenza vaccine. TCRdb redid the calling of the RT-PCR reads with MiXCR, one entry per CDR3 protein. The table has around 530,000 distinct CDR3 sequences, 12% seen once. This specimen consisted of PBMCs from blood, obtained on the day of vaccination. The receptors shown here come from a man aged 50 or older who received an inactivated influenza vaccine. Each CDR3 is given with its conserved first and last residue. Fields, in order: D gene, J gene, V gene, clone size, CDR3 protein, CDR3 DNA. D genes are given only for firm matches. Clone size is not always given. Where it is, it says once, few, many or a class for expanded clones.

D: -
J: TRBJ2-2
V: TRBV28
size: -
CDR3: CASSWFTLRDRNTGELFF
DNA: TGTGCCAGCAGTTGGTTCACCCTCCGGGACCGCAACACCGGGGAGCTGTTTTTT

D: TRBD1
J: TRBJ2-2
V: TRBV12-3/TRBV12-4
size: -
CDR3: CASSKRQGGTGELFF
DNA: TGTGCCAGCAGTAAACGACAGGGCGGCACCGGGGAGCTGTTTTTT

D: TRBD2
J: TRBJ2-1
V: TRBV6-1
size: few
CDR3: CASSSHPRGGFVNEQFF
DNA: TGTGCCAGCAGCTCCCATCCCCGGGGGGGCTTCGTAAATGAGCAGTTCTTC

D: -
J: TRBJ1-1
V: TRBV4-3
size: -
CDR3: CASSQEPGSNTEAFF
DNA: TGCGCCAGCAGCCAAGAGCCAGGGTCGAATACTGAAGCTTTCTTT

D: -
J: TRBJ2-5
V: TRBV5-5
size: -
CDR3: CASSSPRGQETQYF
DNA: TGTGCCAGCAGCTCCCCGAGGGGCCAAGAGACCCAGTACTTC

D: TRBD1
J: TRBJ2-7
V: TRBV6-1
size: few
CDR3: CASKGQAGSYEQYF
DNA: TGTGCCAGCAAAGGACAGGCGGGCTCCTACGAGCAGTACTTC

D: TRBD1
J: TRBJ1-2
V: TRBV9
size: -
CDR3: CASSVEGARGYTF
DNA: TGTGCCAGCAGCGTAGAGGGGGCGCGAGGCTACACCTTC

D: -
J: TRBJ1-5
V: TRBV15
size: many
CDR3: CATSRDFNQPQHF
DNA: TGTGCCACCAGCAGAGACTTTAATCAGCCCCAGCATTTT

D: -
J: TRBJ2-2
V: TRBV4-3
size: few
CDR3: CASSQEYPRTGELFF
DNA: TGCGCCAGCAGCCAAGAGTATCCCAGGACCGGGGAGCTGTTTTTT

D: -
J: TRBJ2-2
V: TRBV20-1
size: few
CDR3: CSAGGGGGTGELFF
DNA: TGCAGTGCTGGAGGAGGGGGAGGCACCGGGGAGCTGTTTTTT

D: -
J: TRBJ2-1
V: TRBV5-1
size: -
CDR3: CASSPGVDNEQFF
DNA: TGCGCCAGCAGCCCGGGTGTTGACAATGAGCAGTTCTTC

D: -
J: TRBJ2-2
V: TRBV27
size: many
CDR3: CASSFLTTRSGELFF
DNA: TGTGCCAGCAGTTTTCTGACAACACGATCCGGGGAGCTGTTTTTT

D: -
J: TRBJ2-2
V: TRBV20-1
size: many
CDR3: CSAKTGTGELFF
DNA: TGCAGTGCAAAAACAGGGACCGGGGAGCTGTTTTTT

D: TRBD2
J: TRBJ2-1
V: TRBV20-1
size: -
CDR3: CSARDPLRAGVGNEQFF
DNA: TGCAGTGCTAGAGATCCCCTCAGGGCGGGGGTGGGCAATGAGCAGTTCTTC

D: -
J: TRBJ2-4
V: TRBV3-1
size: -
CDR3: CASSPGGRSNIQYF
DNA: TGTGCCAGCAGCCCGGGGGGCAGGAGTAACATTCAGTACTTC

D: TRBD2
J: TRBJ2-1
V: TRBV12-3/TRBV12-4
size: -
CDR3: CASSFLTSGSNEQFF
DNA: TGTGCCAGCAGTTTTTTGACTAGCGGGAGTAATGAGCAGTTCTTC

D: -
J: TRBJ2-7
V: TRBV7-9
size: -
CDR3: CASNSAGGGSYEQYF
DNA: TGTGCCAGCAATTCAGCGGGTGGGGGCTCCTACGAGCAGTACTTC

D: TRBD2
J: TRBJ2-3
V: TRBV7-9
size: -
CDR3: CASRYPSGLSTDTQYF
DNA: TGTGCCAGCAGGTACCCTAGCGGGTTAAGCACAGATACGCAGTATTTT

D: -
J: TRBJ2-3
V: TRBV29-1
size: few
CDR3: CSVEVYLTDTQYF
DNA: TGCAGCGTTGAAGTTTACCTCACAGATACGCAGTATTTT

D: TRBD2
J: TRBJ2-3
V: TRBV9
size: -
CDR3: CASSQGLGTDTQYF
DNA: TGTGCCAGCAGCCAGGGACTAGGCACAGATACGCAGTATTTT

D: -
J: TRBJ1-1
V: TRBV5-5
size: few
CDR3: CASSAWPNTEAFF
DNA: TGTGCCAGCAGCGCATGGCCAAACACTGAAGCTTTCTTT

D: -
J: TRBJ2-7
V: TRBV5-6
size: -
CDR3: CASSFLDRWEQYF
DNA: TGTGCCAGCAGCTTTTTGGATCGATGGGAGCAGTACTTC

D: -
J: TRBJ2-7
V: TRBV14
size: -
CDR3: CASSQGMILVEQYF
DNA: TGTGCCAGCAGCCAAGGAATGATTCTGGTCGAGCAGTACTTC

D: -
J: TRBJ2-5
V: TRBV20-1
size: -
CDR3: CSARDFGRRIQETQYF
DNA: TGCAGTGCTAGAGATTTTGGACGACGGATACAAGAGACCCAGTACTTC

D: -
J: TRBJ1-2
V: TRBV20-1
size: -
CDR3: CSASLGTQGYGYTF
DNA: TGCAGTGCTAGTTTAGGGACACAGGGCTATGGCTACACCTTC